This T cell receptor (beta chain) was sequenced during a study of monozygotic twins with inflammatory bowel disease. During cDNA synthesis, UMIs that each contained a 6-nucleotide sample barcode were added by means of template switching. TCRdb reprocessed the 5' RACE reads, keeping one entry per CDR3 protein, no DNA. Its listing shows about 160,000 distinct CDR3 sequences. Concerning this clonotype itself: The antigen remains undetermined.

Blood samples of roughly 2.5 ml were drawn from every donor. Study findings and constraints: IBD patients shared fewer clonotypes with other individuals than healthy twins, especially patients with disease activity signs. Findings did not support one strong IBD-associated signal or clonotype.

The CDR3 loop spans 14 amino acids. The germline V gene has CDR1 SGHRS and CDR2 YFSETQ. This receptor was taken from a human donor with ulcerative colitis or Crohn's disease, or a healthy co-twin of an affected twin (not recorded which). The chain uses TRBV5-1 and TRBJ2-2; TCRdb calls TRBD2, which cannot be checked without DNA. The sample taken for sequencing was blood. The CDR3 here is CASSLIEGTGELFF. The full variable domain, with the rest looked up from reference TRBV5-1 and TRBJ2-2, is KAGVTQTPRYLIKTRGQQVTLSCSPISGHRSVSWYQQTPGQGLQFLFEYFSETQRNKGNFPGRFSGRQFSNSRSEMNVSTLELGDSALYLCASSLIEGTGELFFGEGSRLTVL.